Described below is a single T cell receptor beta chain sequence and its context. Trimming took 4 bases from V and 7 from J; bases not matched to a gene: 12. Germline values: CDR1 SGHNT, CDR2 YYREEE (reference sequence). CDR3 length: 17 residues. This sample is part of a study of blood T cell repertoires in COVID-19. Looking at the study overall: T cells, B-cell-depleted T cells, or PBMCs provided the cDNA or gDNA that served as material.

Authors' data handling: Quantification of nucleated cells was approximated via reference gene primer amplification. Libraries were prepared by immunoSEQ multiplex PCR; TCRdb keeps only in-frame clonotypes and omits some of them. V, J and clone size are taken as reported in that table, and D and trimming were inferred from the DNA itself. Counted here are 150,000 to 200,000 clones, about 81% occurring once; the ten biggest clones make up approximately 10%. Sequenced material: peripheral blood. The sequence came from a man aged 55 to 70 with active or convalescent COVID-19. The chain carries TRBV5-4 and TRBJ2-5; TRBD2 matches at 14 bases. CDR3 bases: TGTGCCAGCAGCCCCGGGACGGGACTAGCGGGAGTGGGGACCCAGTACTTC. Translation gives CASSPGTGLAGVGTQYF.